These 17 T cell receptor beta chains were sequenced from one sample in a study of blood T cell repertoires in COVID-19. This table comes from immunoSEQ multiplex PCR, and its TCRdb copy is limited to in-frame clones, with some not included. The sample shows some 190,000 clones, approximately 83% of them seen only once. Sequenced input: peripheral blood. Receptor source: a human donor with active or convalescent COVID-19. The donor label of this sample is uncertain.

The V and J genes are TRBV5-6 and TRBJ2-1; D gene unclear. Germline-derived CDR1 and CDR2 are SGHDT and YYEEEE. V was cut by 3 bases and J by 9 bases, with 10 bases left in between. CDR3 length equals 12 residues. The CDR3 sequence is CASSSVSSEQFF. The CDR3 DNA reads TGTGCCAGCAGCTCCGTTAGTAGTGAGCAGTTCTTC.

This CDR3 reads CASSRWTPGTTNEKLFF. DNA for the CDR3: TGTGCCAGCAGCCGCTGGACCCCAGGGACAACTAATGAAAAACTGTTTTTT. The V call is TRBV3-1 (or the pseudogene TRBV3-2), the J call TRBJ1-4, with D possibly being TRBD1 (5 bases). The V end lost 4 bases, the J end lost 0 bases, and 15 bases lay between the germline ends. Germline V gives CDR1 LGHDT, CDR2 YNNKEL (reference sequence). The CDR3 covers 17 residues.

This rearrangement joins TRBV2 to TRBJ2-1, with TRBD2 matching over 8 bases. CDR3 length: 14 amino acids. The V gene end was trimmed by 5 bases and the J gene end by 4 bases; junction bases not matched to a gene: 4. Germline V gives CDR1 SNHLY, CDR2 FYNNEI. The CDR3 coding sequence is TGTGCCAGCAGTAGGCGCGGGGGGTACAATGAGCAGTTCTTC. Amino acid sequence: CASSRRGGYNEQFF.

The V and J genes are TRBV7-3 and TRBJ2-1, with 9 nucleotides matching TRBD1. Germline values: CDR1 SGHTA, CDR2 FQGTGA. The CDR3 is made up of 16 amino acids. The V gene end was trimmed by 5 bases and the J gene end by 6 bases; junction bases not matched to a gene: 11. CDR3 sequence (DNA): TGTGCCAGCAGCCAGGGACAGGGCCTAGCAATCAATGAGCAGTTCTTC. This sequence encodes CASSQGQGLAINEQFF.

V and J are TRBV5-1 and TRBJ2-5, with TRBD2 as a possible D gene (5 bases). The CDR3 spans 15 residues. Trimming pared 2 bases from V and 2 bases from J, leaving 13 bases between. Germline lookup yields CDR1 SGHRS and CDR2 YFSETQ. The CDR3 reads CASSFAERAQETQYF. Written as DNA, the CDR3 is TGCGCCAGCAGCTTTGCGGAGAGGGCTCAAGAGACCCAGTACTTC. The full variable domain, its missing parts supplied by reference TRBV5-1 and TRBJ2-5, is KAGVTQTPRYLIKTRGQQVTLSCSPISGHRSVSWYQQTPGQGLQFLFEYFSETQRNKGNFPGRFSGRQFSNSRSEMNVSTLELGDSALYLCASSFAERAQETQYFGPGTRLLVL.

This clone was seen only a few times. This chain links TRBV10-3 with TRBJ2-1, with TRBD2 identical over 9 bases. The CDR3 length is 14 residues. Germline CDR1 ENHRY, CDR2 SYGVKD. Losses at the gene ends were 5 bases for V and 7 bases for J; bases not matched to a gene: 6. CDR3 DNA sequence: TGTGCCATCAGTCACCGACTAGCGGTTAATGAGCAGTTCTTC. Translating gives CAISHRLAVNEQFF.

J is TRBJ1-1 and V is TRBV6-1; no definite D call. The V gene lost 3 bases and the J gene lost 0 bases, with 11 bases spanning the gap. Germline V lookup: CDR1 MNHNS, CDR2 SASEGT. The length of the CDR3 is 15 residues. CDR3 protein: CASSDRASMNTEAFF. Written as DNA, the CDR3 is TGTGCCAGCAGTGATAGAGCTTCAATGAACACTGAAGCTTTCTTT.

This clone was seen a single time. The chain is built from TRBV6-6 and TRBJ1-1; D gene uncertain. V lost 8 bases to trimming and J lost 1 base, with 8 bases between them. The CDR3 is 12 residues long. In germline, CDR1 is MNHNY, CDR2 SVGAGI (reference sequence). CDR3 residues: CASSLRNTEAFF. The CDR3 DNA sequence: TGTGCCAGCTCGCTCAGGAACACTGAAGCTTTCTTT.

The CDR3: CASSDWTGRYGYTF. CDR3 nucleotides: TGTGCCAGCAGTGACTGGACAGGGAGGTATGGCTACACCTTC. The rearrangement uses TRBV2 and TRBJ1-2, with 8 bases that match TRBD1. Germline-derived CDR1 and CDR2 are SNHLY and FYNNEI. The CDR3 is 14 amino acids. With V trimmed by 3 bases and J by 5 bases, 5 bases remained unmatched.

This chain joins TRBV6-4 and TRBJ2-1, with D maybe TRBD2 (6 bases). The germline V gene encodes CDR1 MRHNA and CDR2 SNTAGT. The CDR3 is made up of 12 amino acids. V lost 2 bases, J lost 9 bases, and 8 bases lay in between. CDR3 DNA: TGTGCCAGCAGTGACCGGGGGACTGAGCAGTTCTTC. Its protein is CASSDRGTEQFF.

The chain carries TRBV7-9 and TRBJ1-2; maybe TRBD1 (6 bases). The CDR3 totals 16 residues. V was pared by 5 bases and J by 2 bases, with 18 bases between. Per the germline V gene, CDR1 is SEHNR and CDR2 is FQNEAQ (reference sequence). CDR3 bases: TGTGCCAGCAGCCCGACAGTTTCGGGGGGCAACTATGGCTACACCTTC. It codes for CASSPTVSGGNYGYTF.

J is TRBJ2-2 and V is TRBV2, with D perhaps TRBD1 (5 bases). Germline assignment: CDR1 SNHLY and CDR2 FYNNEI. The CDR3 has 14 residues. V shed 8 bases and J shed 4 bases, with 14 bases lying between them. The CDR3 bases are TGTGCCAGCCTCCAGGGTGCAAGCACCGGGGAGCTGTTTTTT. It specifies CASLQGASTGELFF.

The chain recombines TRBV6-5 with TRBJ2-3, with D possibly matching TRBD2 (5 bases). Germline-derived CDR1 and CDR2 are MNHEY and SVGAGI. This CDR3 is built from 14 residues. With 2 bases removed from V and 6 bases from J, the gap between germline ends came to 12 bases. The CDR3 bases are TGTGCCAGCAGTTACAGCGGCTCCTGGGATACGCAGTATTTT. It translates to CASSYSGSWDTQYF.

The chain combines TRBV15 with TRBJ2-7, with TRBD1 matching 7 bases. The CDR3 sequence is 15 residues long. The junction had 9 bases not matched to a gene; V was cut back by 5 bases and J by 2 bases. Looked up from germline, CDR1 is LNHNV and CDR2 is YYDKDF (reference sequence). The CDR3 protein is CATSFHRGPTYEQYF. The CDR3 region has the DNA TGTGCCACCAGCTTTCACAGGGGACCTACCTACGAGCAGTACTTC.

V gene TRBV12-3 or TRBV12-4 combines with J gene TRBJ2-3; D gene ambiguous. V was trimmed by 7 bases and J by 3 bases, leaving 5 bases between them. There are 11 residues in the CDR3. In DNA, the CDR3 is TGTGCCAGCACCCTAACAGATACGCAGTATTTT. It encodes CASTLTDTQYF.

This chain links TRBV10-1 with TRBJ2-3; D perhaps matches TRBD2 (6 bases). CDR3 length equals 12 residues. The ends were cut back, 6 bases at V and 6 bases at J, with 10 bases in the middle. CDR1 WNHNN and CDR2 SYGVQD come from the germline V gene (reference sequence). In DNA form, the CDR3 reads TGCGCCAGCAGGGGACTGGAGGATACGCAGTATTTT. Translating it yields CASRGLEDTQYF.

The V call is TRBV4-2, the J call TRBJ2-3; 12 positions agree with TRBD2. V shed 4 bases, J shed 4 bases, and the junction held 6 bases outside the gene matches. Germline CDR1 reads LGHNA; CDR2 reads YNFKEQ. There are 16 residues in the CDR3. The CDR3 DNA reads as TGTGCCAGCAGCCCATGGACTAGCGGGGTGTCAGATACGCAGTATTTT. It encodes CASSPWTSGVSDTQYF.